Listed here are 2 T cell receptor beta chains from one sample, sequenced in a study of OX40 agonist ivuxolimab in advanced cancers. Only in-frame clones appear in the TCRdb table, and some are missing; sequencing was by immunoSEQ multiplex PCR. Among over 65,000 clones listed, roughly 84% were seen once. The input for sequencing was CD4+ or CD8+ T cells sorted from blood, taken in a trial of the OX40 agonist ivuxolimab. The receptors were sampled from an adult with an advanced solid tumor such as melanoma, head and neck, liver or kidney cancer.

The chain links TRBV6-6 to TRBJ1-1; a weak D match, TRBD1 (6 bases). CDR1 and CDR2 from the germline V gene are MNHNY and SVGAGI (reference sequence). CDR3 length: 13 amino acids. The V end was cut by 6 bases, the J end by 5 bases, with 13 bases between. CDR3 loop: CASSFNRETEAFF. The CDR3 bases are TGTGCCAGCAGCTTTAACAGGGAGACTGAAGCTTTCTTT.

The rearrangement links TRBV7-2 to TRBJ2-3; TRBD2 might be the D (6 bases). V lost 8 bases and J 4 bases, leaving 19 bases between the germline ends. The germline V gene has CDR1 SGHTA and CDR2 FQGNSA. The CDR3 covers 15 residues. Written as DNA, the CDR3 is TGTGCCAGCGATGCCCCTAGCGCTTTACCAGATACGCAGTATTTT. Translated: CASDAPSALPDTQYF. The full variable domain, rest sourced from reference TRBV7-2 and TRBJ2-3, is GAGVSQSPSNKVTEKGKDVELRCDPISGHTALYWYRQSLGQGLEFLIYFQGNSAPDKSGLPSDRFSAERTGGSVSTLTIQRTQQEDSAVYLCASDAPSALPDTQYFGPGTRLTVL.